This is a list of T cell receptor beta chains from one sample in a study of T cell repertoires in aging, cancer and after chemotherapy. From the multiplex PCR reads, TCRdb called clonotypes with MiXCR, one entry per CDR3 protein. The sample lists about 900 distinct CDR3 sequences, 50% to 65% occurring once. Input material: blood. These receptors were taken from a human donor with a blood cancer. Each CDR3 is given with its conserved first and last residue. A D gene is named only where the DNA matches it firmly. A clone size is listed for some rows: how often the clone was seen (once, few, many), or a class if it is expanded.

V: TRBV27; size: .; J: TRBJ1-5; D: .; length: 15; DNA: TGTGCCAGCAGTTTATACCTTGGGGGCGGGAAGCCCCAGCATTTT; CDR3: CASSLYLGGGKPQHF
V: TRBV6-5; size: .; J: TRBJ1-2; D: TRBD1; length: 14; DNA: TGTGCCAGCACTCCCGGGACAGGGGCCTATGGCTACACCTTC; CDR3: CASTPGTGAYGYTF
V: TRBV20-1; size: once; J: TRBJ2-7; D: .; length: 12; DNA: TGCAGTGCTAGGAGTAGCTCACTCGAGCAGTACTTC; CDR3: CSARSSSLEQYF
V: TRBV12-3/TRBV12-4; size: .; J: TRBJ2-3; D: TRBD2; length: 14; DNA: TGTGCCAGCAGCTTAACGGGGGGGACAGATACGCAGTATTTT; CDR3: CASSLTGGTDTQYF
V: TRBV5-4; size: medium-sized; J: TRBJ1-2; D: .; length: 16; DNA: TGTGCCAGCAGCTTGGTGACAGAAACCCCCCCCTATGGCTACACCTTC; CDR3: CASSLVTETPPYGYTF
V: TRBV4-2; size: few; J: TRBJ1-3; D: TRBD1; length: 17; DNA: TGTGCCAGCAGCCAAGATCGGGGGACAGGGCGAGGAAACACCATATATTTT; CDR3: CASSQDRGTGRGNTIYF
V: TRBV11-1; size: .; J: TRBJ2-7; D: .; length: 14; DNA: TGTGCCAGCAGCTTAGCGACGAACAGTGGGGAGCAGTACTTC; CDR3: CASSLATNSGEQYF
V: TRBV7-9; size: .; J: TRBJ2-7; D: TRBD2; length: 15; DNA: TGTGCCAGCAGCTTCGAGGGAGGGTGGGTCTACGAGCAGTACTTC; CDR3: CASSFEGGWVYEQYF
V: TRBV20-1; size: .; J: TRBJ2-7; D: .; length: 15; DNA: TGCAGTGCTAGTTCCCTGTCGTTGACAGTTTCCGAGCAGTACTTC; CDR3: CSASSLSLTVSEQYF
V: TRBV7-6; size: few; J: TRBJ2-7; D: .; length: 13; DNA: TGTGCCAGCAGCTTAGCCGGGCGCTACGAGCAGTACTTC; CDR3: CASSLAGRYEQYF
V: TRBV11-1; size: large; J: TRBJ2-7; D: .; length: 15; DNA: TGTGCCAGCAGCCACCCGGGGGCTCACTTATACGAGCAGTACTTC; CDR3: CASSHPGAHLYEQYF
V: TRBV7-9; size: once; J: TRBJ2-3; D: .; length: 13; DNA: TGTGATTTGGGGGACTCTCACACAGATACGCAGTATTTT; CDR3: CDLGDSHTDTQYF
V: TRBV19; size: .; J: TRBJ1-5; D: .; length: 16; DNA: TGTGCCAGTAGTAACCCCGGCGTGGGCAGCAATCAGCCCCAGCATTTT; CDR3: CASSNPGVGSNQPQHF
V: TRBV15; size: few; J: TRBJ1-6; D: TRBD1; length: 14; DNA: TGTGCCACCAGCAGTCTGACAGGGAGCGCACCCCTCCACTTT; CDR3: CATSSLTGSAPLHF
V: TRBV19; size: large; J: TRBJ1-2; D: .; length: 14; DNA: TGTGCCAGTAGTTTCCCGGGGGGAAGTAATGGCTACACCTTC; CDR3: CASSFPGGSNGYTF
V: TRBV11-1; size: few; J: TRBJ2-1; D: TRBD2; length: 14; DNA: TGTGCCAGCAGCCCGGGACTAGCGGGGGGGAAGCAGTTCTTC; CDR3: CASSPGLAGGKQFF
V: TRBV6-5; size: .; J: TRBJ2-2; D: .; length: 15; DNA: TGTGCCAGCATATTATCCAGGGAGAGGACCGGGGAGCTGTTTTTT; CDR3: CASILSRERTGELFF
V: TRBV12-3/TRBV12-4; size: few; J: TRBJ2-3; D: .; length: 12; DNA: TGTGCCAGCACCAGAAACACAGATACGCAGTATTTT; CDR3: CASTRNTDTQYF
V: TRBV11-1; size: .; J: TRBJ1-6; D: .; length: 16; DNA: TGTGCCAGCAGCTTGGACAGTTCGGCTCGGGTTTCACCCCTCCACTTT; CDR3: CASSLDSSARVSPLHF
V: TRBV30; size: .; J: TRBJ1-2; D: TRBD1; length: 12; DNA: TGTGCCTGGACCCGGACAGGGAATGGCTACACCTTC; CDR3: CAWTRTGNGYTF
V: TRBV11-1; size: .; J: TRBJ1-6; D: .; length: 14; DNA: TGTGCCAGCAGCTGGGGCGGAACGGGTTCACCCCTCCACTTT; CDR3: CASSWGGTGSPLHF
V: TRBV12-3/TRBV12-4; size: .; J: TRBJ2-4; D: TRBD2; length: 13; DNA: TGTGCCAGCAGTTTGGCGGGGGGGGCCGATGAGTACTTC; CDR3: CASSLAGGADEYF
V: TRBV27; size: .; J: TRBJ1-5; D: .; length: 14; DNA: TGTGCCAGCAGAAAAATAGGGCGCAATCAGCCCCAGCATTTT; CDR3: CASRKIGRNQPQHF
V: TRBV11-1; size: .; J: TRBJ1-5; D: .; length: 13; DNA: TGTGCCAGCAGCTTCACGGGCAATCAGCCCCAGCATTTT; CDR3: CASSFTGNQPQHF
V: TRBV27; size: once; J: TRBJ2-2; D: .; length: 13; DNA: TGTGCCAGCTCCAGGGATGGCACCGGGGAGCTGTTTTTT; CDR3: CASSRDGTGELFF
V: TRBV19; size: .; J: TRBJ1-6; D: .; length: 15; DNA: TGTGCCAGTAGTATATATCAGGGTACGGATTCACCCCTCCACTTT; CDR3: CASSIYQGTDSPLHF
V: TRBV5-4; size: .; J: TRBJ1-6; D: .; length: 14; DNA: TGTGCCAGCAGCTTGGGAGGGACCGGGTCACCCCTCCACTTT; CDR3: CASSLGGTGSPLHF
V: TRBV6-5; size: .; J: TRBJ2-1; D: .; length: 18; DNA: TGTGCCAGCTCACCACCGCCAGGGACATACAGCTCCTACAATGAGCAGTTCTTC; CDR3: CASSPPPGTYSSYNEQFF
V: TRBV5-4; size: few; J: TRBJ2-1; D: TRBD1; length: 14; DNA: TGTGCCAGCGCACCGGGACAGGAGACGAATGAGCAGTTCTTC; CDR3: CASAPGQETNEQFF
V: TRBV5-4; size: few; J: TRBJ2-1; D: .; length: 12; DNA: TGTGCCAGCAATATTGTGAACAATGAGCAGTTCTTC; CDR3: CASNIVNNEQFF
V: TRBV20-1; size: .; J: TRBJ2-5; D: TRBD1; length: 15; DNA: TGCAGTGCCCGAAGTGGGACAGGGCGGCAAGAGACCCAGTACTTC; CDR3: CSARSGTGRQETQYF
V: TRBV18; size: .; J: TRBJ1-3; D: .; length: 15; DNA: TGTGCCAGCTCACCACCAATAGGGGCTGGAAACACCATATATTTT; CDR3: CASSPPIGAGNTIYF
V: TRBV6-5; size: .; J: TRBJ2-3; D: .; length: 15; DNA: TGTGCCAGCAGTTACTCGTTCACGGTTGCAGATACGCAGTATTTT; CDR3: CASSYSFTVADTQYF
V: TRBV6-5; size: .; J: TRBJ1-2; D: TRBD1; length: 15; DNA: TGTGCCAGCAGTTCGAGGGACAGGGGATGGGATGGCTACACCTTC; CDR3: CASSSRDRGWDGYTF
V: TRBV12-3/TRBV12-4; size: few; J: TRBJ2-3; D: TRBD2; length: 15; DNA: TGTGCCAGCAGGGGAAGGGCTAGCGGCCCAGATACGCAGTATTTT; CDR3: CASRGRASGPDTQYF